The 16 T cell receptor beta chains presented below share a single source sample, sequenced in a study of sequential checkpoint blockade in melanoma. TCRdb keeps only in-frame clones here, not all; method: immunoSEQ multiplex PCR. Of 10,000 to 11,000 clones in the sample, 75% are singletons; the top ten hold around 10%. Treatment described: randomized to nivolumab then ipilimumab (arm A) or the reverse (arm B). Source: CD8+ T cells sorted from blood (inferred from file names), taken from a patient given nivolumab and ipilimumab in sequence. These receptors all come from a human donor with melanoma.

CDR3 region: CASSFGTGGGYTF. For the CDR3, the DNA is TGTGCCAGCAGTTTCGGGACAGGGGGCGGCTACACCTTC. V is TRBV27 and J is TRBJ1-2, with 12 bases identical to TRBD1. CDR3 length equals 13 residues. Germline V CDR1 and CDR2: MNHEY, SMNVEV (reference sequence). Germline trimming cut 3 bases from V and 8 bases from J; bases unmatched to any gene: 1.

There are a few counts of this clone. V gene TRBV7-9 combines with J gene TRBJ2-2; 7 positions agree with TRBD2. Unmatched junction bases numbered 7, after V lost 2 bases and J lost 4 bases. The CDR3 is 16 residues long. Looked up from germline, CDR1 is SEHNR and CDR2 is FQNEAQ (reference sequence). For the CDR3, the DNA is TGTGCCAGCAGCTTAAAAGCTAGCGGACTCACCGGGGAGCTGTTTTTT. It translates to CASSLKASGLTGELFF.

This chain joins TRBV5-1 and TRBJ2-1; the D gene is possibly TRBD2 (5 bases). The CDR3 contains 15 residues. Germline V gene sequence: CDR1 SGHRS, CDR2 YFSETQ. V was shortened by 0 bases and J by 3 bases, with 10 bases between the two germline ends. The CDR3 sequence: CASSLDGGHYNEQFF. The DNA of the CDR3 is TGCGCCAGCAGCTTGGATGGCGGGCACTACAATGAGCAGTTCTTC.

This clone was seen more than once but under ten times. The rearrangement joins TRBV9 to TRBJ2-7, with D perhaps TRBD2 (5 bases). V lost 3 bases and J lost 0, with 16 bases in between. CDR3 length equals 16 residues. Germline-derived CDR1 and CDR2 are SGDLS and YYNGEE. The CDR3 here is CASSAFTGSSSYEQYF. Written as DNA, the CDR3 is TGTGCCAGCAGCGCATTTACGGGGTCGAGCTCCTACGAGCAGTACTTC. The variable domain in full, with the rest retrieved from reference TRBV9 and TRBJ2-7, is DSGVTQTPKHLITATGQRVTLRCSPRSGDLSVYWYQQSLDQGLQFLIQYYNGEERAKGNILERFSAQQFPDLHSELNLSSLELGDSALYFCASSAFTGSSSYEQYFGPGTRLTVT.

V gene TRBV27 combines with J gene TRBJ2-7; tentatively, D is TRBD2 (5 bases). V dropped 0 bases and J dropped 2 bases, with 11 bases sitting between them. This CDR3 region has 15 residues. CDR1 is MNHEY, CDR2 SMNVEV, per germline (reference sequence). CDR3 residues: CASSLSRARAYEQYF. The CDR3 bases are TGTGCCAGCAGTTTATCGCGGGCCCGTGCCTACGAGCAGTACTTC.

For this clone: One end of the junction fails to match germline, which may point to a read error. Other DNA sequences in this specimen translate into the identical CDR3. The chain is built from TRBV29-1 and TRBJ2-7, with 11 positions matching TRBD2. Germline V gene lookup returns CDR1 SQVTM and CDR2 ANQGSEA. This CDR3 has 14 residues. The CDR3 DNA is TGCAGTGTTGAAGGGATTAGCGGGAGGGACGAGCAGTACTTC. The encoded protein is CSVEGISGRDEQYF.

For the CDR3, the DNA is TGTGCCAGCAGCTTTCCGGCAGGGGGCCTGGACACTGAAGCTTTCTTT. It codes for CASSFPAGGLDTEAFF. The rearrangement joins TRBV5-8 to TRBJ1-1; 8 bases match TRBD1. Germline lookup yields CDR1 SGHTS and CDR2 YDEGEE. CDR3 size: 16 residues. V lost 2 bases, J lost 3 bases, and 9 bases stayed unmatched.

This sequence joins TRBV19 and TRBJ2-7; D possibly corresponds to TRBD1 (6 bases). V lost 5 bases to trimming and J lost 1 base, with 9 bases between them. This CDR3 is 13 amino acids long. CDR1 LNHDA and CDR2 SQIVND come from the germline V gene (reference sequence). The CDR3 DNA reads TGTGCCAGTAGTCCCGGACAGTCCTACGAGCAGTACTTC. It encodes CASSPGQSYEQYF.

For the CDR3, the DNA is TGTGCCAGCAGCTTACCCCTGGGGACTTCCAATGAGCAGTTCTTC. Protein: CASSLPLGTSNEQFF. The rearrangement uses TRBV7-6 and TRBJ2-1; tentative D call: TRBD2 (6 bases). V was shortened by 2 bases and J by 6 bases, with 14 bases between the two germline ends. The CDR3 length is 15 residues. Germline assignment: CDR1 SGHVS and CDR2 FNYEAQ.

A word on this clone: The germline gene is not matched at one end of the junction; a read error may be the cause. This chain joins TRBV9 and TRBJ2-7; the match to TRBD1 covers 7 bases. CDR1 is SGDLS and CDR2 is YYNGEE in the germline V gene. CDR3 length: 16 residues. This chain's CDR3 is CASSGRQGEASCEQYF. DNA for the CDR3: TGTGCCAGCAGCGGGAGACAGGGAGAAGCTTCCTGCGAGCAGTACTTC.

Remarks on this clone: The limits of the CDR3 on the DNA are not certain, so only TCRdb's listed CDR3 is given. The chain employs TRBV27 and TRBJ2-2; no DNA check was done on the table's D call, TRBD2. The CDR3 spans 15 residues, counting both ends. CDR1 and CDR2 from the germline V gene are MNHEY and SMNVEV (reference sequence). The CDR3 protein is CASSYNIRSPGSCFF.

The chain links TRBV16 to TRBJ2-1; D is unresolved. This CDR3 comprises 14 residues. Germline-derived CDR1 and CDR2 are KGHSY and FQNENV. V dropped 4 bases and J dropped 5 bases, with 12 bases sitting between them. CDR3 in DNA: TGTGCCAGCAGCCTCCTTTCAACAAACAATGAGCAGTTCTTC. Amino acids: CASSLLSTNNEQFF.

This sequence joins TRBV9 and TRBJ2-3, with 11 bases aligning to TRBD2. The V gene end was trimmed by 4 bases and the J gene end by 5 bases; junction bases not matched to a gene: 3. Per the germline V gene, CDR1 is SGDLS and CDR2 is YYNGEE. CDR3 length equals 14 residues. CDR3 residues: CASSSSGRQDTQYF. The CDR3 bases are TGTGCCAGCAGCTCTAGCGGGAGGCAAGATACGCAGTATTTT.

The genes are TRBV16 and TRBJ2-1; TRBD2 might be the D (5 bases). The V end was cut by 1 base, the J end by 3 bases, with 13 bases between. The CDR3 is 16 amino acids. The germline CDR1 and CDR2 sequences are KGHSY and FQNENV. The CDR3 loop is CASSQLGEGIYNEQFF. The CDR3 DNA sequence: TGTGCCAGCAGCCAATTGGGCGAGGGAATCTACAATGAGCAGTTCTTC.

The chain is built from TRBV9 and TRBJ1-3; TRBD1 might be the D (6 bases). The CDR3 covers 16 residues. V was cut by 3 bases and J by 4 bases, with 17 bases left in between. CDR1 is SGDLS and CDR2 is YYNGEE in the germline V gene. The chain's CDR3 is CASSAHRDNSGNTIYF. CDR3 sequence (DNA): TGTGCCAGCAGCGCTCACCGGGACAATTCAGGAAACACCATATATTTT. Variable domain in full (rest from reference TRBV9 and TRBJ1-3): DSGVTQTPKHLITATGQRVTLRCSPRSGDLSVYWYQQSLDQGLQFLIQYYNGEERAKGNILERFSAQQFPDLHSELNLSSLELGDSALYFCASSAHRDNSGNTIYFGEGSWLTVV.

The chain carries TRBV7-9 and TRBJ1-5; 8 bases are shared with TRBD1. The germline CDR1 and CDR2 sequences are SEHNR and FQNEAQ (reference sequence). V dropped 8 bases and J dropped 6; count of bases not matched to a gene: 6. CDR3 length equals 13 residues. The CDR3 protein is CASGTGSGQPQHF. The CDR3, as DNA: TGTGCCAGCGGGACAGGTTCTGGTCAGCCCCAGCATTTT.